This TCR beta chain came from a study of blood T cell repertoires in COVID-19 (dated by TCRdb to 2018 to 2021). About the full investigation: Samples covering the acute and convalescent phases of COVID-19 were provided by collaborators in the United States, Italy and Spain. A freely available public database, intended as a resource for researchers studying the immune response to SARS-CoV-2, is where the repertoires were released. Where HLA class I and class II types were available, the types were taken from metadata supplied by the sample provider, not from assay-based typing. The material from the prospective study consisted of cDNA or gDNA derived from T cells, B-cell-depleted T cells, or PBMCs. The samples were drawn from the first 160 participants of the ongoing ImmuneRACE study and from 1,254 subjects provided by 6 global collaborators. The dataset comprised deeply sampled blood TCRbeta repertoires from subjects exposed to, actively infected with, or recovered from COVID-19. The sample metadata nearly always contained a de-identified subject ID, COVID-19 status, age in years and sex. General conclusions and limits of the study: Clinical and demographic metadata were provided uncurated, with the amount varying by source and participant.

The CDR3 has 16 amino acids, counting the end cysteine and phenylalanine. The read is trimmed to its CDR3 DNA, 48 bases read in frame from base 1. The germline V gene (reference sequence) provides CDR1 SEHNR and CDR2 FQNEAQ. Relative to germline, V is missing 5 bases and J is missing 5 bases, with 11 bases of the junction outside any gene match. Notes on this clone: Its antigen specificity is not known. Base qualities are not recorded, but no much larger clone differs from it by a single base.

TCRbeta CDR3 regions were amplified from genomic DNA using the immunoSEQ Assay, a bias-controlled multiplex PCR. Concerning the study's data processing: Nucleated cell counts per sample were estimated from amplification of reference gene primers within the assay. Sequence reads were collapsed and filtered to measure the absolute abundance of every unique TCRbeta CDR3 rearrangement. Productive Simpson clonality was computed per sample as the square root of Simpson's diversity index over productive rearrangements. This is the immuneACCESS table as TCRdb keeps it, with only in-frame sequences that have V and J called. A part of the clones is gone; compared with another copy, unresolved V genes explain less than half, and the rest is unexplained. V and J calls and clone size are as listed in that table; D and trimming were resolved from the DNA. The sample contains 250,000 or so clones, almost 90% of them found a single time. The top ten hold roughly 2.2% of the sample.

One collaborating source in Seattle enrolled patients during active infection and followed them longitudinally through the course of disease. The collaborating institutions used their own protocols to collect whole blood in K2EDTA tubes. Collaborator samples were shipped for TCRbeta analysis as frozen whole blood, isolated PBMCs, or DNA extracted from either sample type. The sequence was collected from a woman in her fifties or sixties with COVID-19, enrolled during active disease. The sample consisted of peripheral blood. This chain is built from TRBV7-9 and TRBJ1-1; the central 10 bases match TRBD1. Read as DNA, the sequence is TGTGCCAGCAGCGTACCGGGACAGGGGAGGGAAACTGAAGCTTTCTTT. Its coded protein is CASSVPGQGRETEAFF.